This TCR beta chain derives from a study of T-cell reconstitution after alpha-beta-depleted transplantation in children. In this sample, this clonotype turned up many times. Its specificity is unknown. Points from the study as a whole: The high TCRbeta diversity at day 60 in some patients came from surviving recipient T cells and thymic progenitors. Newly generated T cells supplied most T-cell counts and diversity one year post-transplant. Reportedly, only several hundred clones from non-depleted graft cells drove alpha-beta T-cell counts at about two months.

The authors prepared the TCRbeta library with unique molecular identifiers. Via MiXCR, TCRdb re-called the PCR reads, giving one row per CDR3 protein. This sample carries 500,000 to 650,000 distinct CDR3 sequences, under 15% of them seen once, and the ten largest clones take around 2%. The material sequenced was PBMCs, mostly from graft donor cells, taken 360 days after TCRalphabeta/CD19-depleted stem cell transplant. This sequence was found in a male patient under 18 who had a stem cell transplant for acute myeloid leukemia, so the T cells may come from the graft donor.

Here the CDR3 reads CASSLELGNGELFF. The CDR3, as DNA: TGTGCCAGCAGCTTAGAGTTGGGGAACGGGGAGCTGTTTTTT. V usage is TRBV7-8 and J usage is TRBJ2-2; no reliable D call. From germline, CDR1 is SGHVS and CDR2 FQNEAQ. The V gene lost 1 base and the J gene lost 7 bases, with 10 bases spanning the gap. The CDR3 contains 14 residues.